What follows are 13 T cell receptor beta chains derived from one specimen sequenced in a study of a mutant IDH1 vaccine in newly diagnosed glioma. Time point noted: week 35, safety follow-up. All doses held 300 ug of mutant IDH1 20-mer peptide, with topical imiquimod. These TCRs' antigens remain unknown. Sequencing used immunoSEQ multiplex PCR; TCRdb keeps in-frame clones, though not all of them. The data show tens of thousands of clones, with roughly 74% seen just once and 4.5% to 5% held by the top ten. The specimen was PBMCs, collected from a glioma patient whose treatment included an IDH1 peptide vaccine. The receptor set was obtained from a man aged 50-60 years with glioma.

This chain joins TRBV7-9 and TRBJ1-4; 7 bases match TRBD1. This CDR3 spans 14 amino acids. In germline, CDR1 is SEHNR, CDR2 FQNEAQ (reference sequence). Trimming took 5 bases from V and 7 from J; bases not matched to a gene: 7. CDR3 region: CASSKTGTAEKLFF. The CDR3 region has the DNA TGTGCCAGCAGCAAAACCGGGACAGCTGAAAAACTGTTTTTT.

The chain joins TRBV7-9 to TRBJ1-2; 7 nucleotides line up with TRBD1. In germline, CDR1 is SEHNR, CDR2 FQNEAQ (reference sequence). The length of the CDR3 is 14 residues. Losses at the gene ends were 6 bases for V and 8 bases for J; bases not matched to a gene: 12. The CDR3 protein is CASRATGPVWGYTF. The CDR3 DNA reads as TGTGCCAGCAGGGCGACAGGGCCTGTCTGGGGCTACACCTTC.

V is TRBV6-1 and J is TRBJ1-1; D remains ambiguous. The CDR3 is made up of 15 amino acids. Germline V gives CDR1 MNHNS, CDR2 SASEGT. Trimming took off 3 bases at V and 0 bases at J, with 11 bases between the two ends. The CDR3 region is CASSDISSLNTEAFF. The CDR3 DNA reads TGTGCCAGCAGTGATATCTCCTCTTTGAACACTGAAGCTTTCTTT.

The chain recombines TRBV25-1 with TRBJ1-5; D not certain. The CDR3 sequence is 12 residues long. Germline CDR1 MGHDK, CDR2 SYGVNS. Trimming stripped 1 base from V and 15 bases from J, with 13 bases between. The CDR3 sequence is CASSESGGKRHF. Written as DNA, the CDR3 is TGTGCCAGCAGTGAATCGGGAGGGAAGCGGCATTTT.

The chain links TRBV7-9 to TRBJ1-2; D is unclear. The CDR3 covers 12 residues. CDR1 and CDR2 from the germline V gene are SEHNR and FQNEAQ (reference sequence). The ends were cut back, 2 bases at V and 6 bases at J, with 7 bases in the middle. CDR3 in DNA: TGTGCCAGCAGCTTAATCACAGATGGCTACACCTTC. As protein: CASSLITDGYTF.

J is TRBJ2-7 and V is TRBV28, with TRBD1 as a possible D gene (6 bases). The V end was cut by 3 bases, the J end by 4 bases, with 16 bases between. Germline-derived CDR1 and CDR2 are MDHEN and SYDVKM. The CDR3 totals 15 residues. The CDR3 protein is CASSLGPGERYEQYF. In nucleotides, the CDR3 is TGTGCCAGCAGTTTGGGGCCAGGGGAAAGGTACGAGCAGTACTTC. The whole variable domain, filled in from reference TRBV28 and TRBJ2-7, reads DVKVTQSSRYLVKRTGEKVFLECVQDMDHENMFWYRQDPGLGLRLIYFSYDVKMKEKGDIPEGYSVSREKKERFSLILESASTNQTSMYLCASSLGPGERYEQYFGPGTRLTVT.

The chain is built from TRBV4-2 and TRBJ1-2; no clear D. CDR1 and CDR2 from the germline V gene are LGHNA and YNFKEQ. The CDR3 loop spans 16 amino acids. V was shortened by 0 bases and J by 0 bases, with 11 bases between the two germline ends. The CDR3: CASSQDRNTPNYGYTF. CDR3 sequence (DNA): TGTGCCAGCAGCCAAGATAGGAACACTCCTAACTATGGCTACACCTTC.

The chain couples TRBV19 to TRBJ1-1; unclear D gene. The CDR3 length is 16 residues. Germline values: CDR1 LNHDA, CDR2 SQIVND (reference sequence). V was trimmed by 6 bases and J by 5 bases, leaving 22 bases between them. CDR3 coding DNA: TGTGCCAGTAGCCCAAATAGGGCCCAGTTTGGGACTGAAGCTTTCTTT. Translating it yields CASSPNRAQFGTEAFF.

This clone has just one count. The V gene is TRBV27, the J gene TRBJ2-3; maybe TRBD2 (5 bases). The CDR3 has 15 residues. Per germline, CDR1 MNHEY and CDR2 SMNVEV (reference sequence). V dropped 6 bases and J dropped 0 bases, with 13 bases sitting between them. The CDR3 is CASRREWASTDTQYF. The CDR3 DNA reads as TGTGCCAGCAGGAGGGAATGGGCTAGCACAGATACGCAGTATTTT.

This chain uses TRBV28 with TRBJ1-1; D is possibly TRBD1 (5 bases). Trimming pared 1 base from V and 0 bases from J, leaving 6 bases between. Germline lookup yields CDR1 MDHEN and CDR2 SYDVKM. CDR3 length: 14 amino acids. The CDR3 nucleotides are TGTGCCAGCAGTTTATCAGGGATGAACACTGAAGCTTTCTTT. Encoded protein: CASSLSGMNTEAFF.

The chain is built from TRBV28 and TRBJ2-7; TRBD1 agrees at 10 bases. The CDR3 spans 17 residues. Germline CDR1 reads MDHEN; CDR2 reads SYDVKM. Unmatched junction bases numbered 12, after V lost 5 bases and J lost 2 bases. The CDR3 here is CASSPLGQGVSPYEQYF. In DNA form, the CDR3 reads TGTGCCAGCAGTCCCCTAGGACAGGGGGTTTCCCCCTACGAGCAGTACTTC.

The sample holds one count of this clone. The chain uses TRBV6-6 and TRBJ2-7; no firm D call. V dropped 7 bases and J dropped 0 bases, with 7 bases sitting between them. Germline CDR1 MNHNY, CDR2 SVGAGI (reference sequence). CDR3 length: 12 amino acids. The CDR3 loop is CASMKSSYEQYF. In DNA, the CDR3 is TGTGCCAGCATGAAGAGCTCCTACGAGCAGTACTTC.

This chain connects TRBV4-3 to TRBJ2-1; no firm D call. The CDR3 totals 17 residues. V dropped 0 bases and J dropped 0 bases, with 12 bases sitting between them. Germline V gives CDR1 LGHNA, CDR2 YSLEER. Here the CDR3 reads CASSQEGAPSSYNEQFF. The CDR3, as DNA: TGCGCCAGCAGCCAAGAGGGCGCACCAAGCTCCTACAATGAGCAGTTCTTC.